This entry concerns a single T cell receptor beta chain. Germline loops: CDR1 LGHDT, CDR2 YNNKEL (reference sequence). The V gene end was trimmed by 4 bases and the J gene end by 11 bases; junction bases not matched to a gene: 4. There are 12 residues in the CDR3. The record originates from a study of blood T cell repertoires in COVID-19. The assay was immunoSEQ multiplex PCR, and TCRdb's table has in-frame clones only and misses some. The repertoire holds about 250,000 clones, with about 91% as singletons. The source of this sequence is a man older than 75 with acute or convalescent COVID-19. J is TRBJ1-4 and V is TRBV3-1 (or the pseudogene TRBV3-2); 7 bases match TRBD1. Sequenced: peripheral blood. This CDR3 is CASSRQGGKLFF. CDR3 sequence (DNA): TGTGCCAGCAGCCGACAGGGCGGGAAACTGTTTTTT.